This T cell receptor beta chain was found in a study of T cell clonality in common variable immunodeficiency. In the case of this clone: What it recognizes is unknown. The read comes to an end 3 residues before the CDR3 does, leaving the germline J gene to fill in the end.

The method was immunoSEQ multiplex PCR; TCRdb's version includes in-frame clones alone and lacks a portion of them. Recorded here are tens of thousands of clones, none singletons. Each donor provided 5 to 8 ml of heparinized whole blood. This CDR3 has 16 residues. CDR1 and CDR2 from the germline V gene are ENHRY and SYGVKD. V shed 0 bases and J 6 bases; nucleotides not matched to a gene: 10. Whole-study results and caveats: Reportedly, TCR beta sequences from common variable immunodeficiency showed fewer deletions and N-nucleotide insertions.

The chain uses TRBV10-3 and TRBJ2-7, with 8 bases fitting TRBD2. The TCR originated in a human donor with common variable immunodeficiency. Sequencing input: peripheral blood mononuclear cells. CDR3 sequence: CAISESIGTRGREQYF. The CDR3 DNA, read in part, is TGTGCCATCAGTGAGTCCATCGGGACTAGGGGCCGCGAG.